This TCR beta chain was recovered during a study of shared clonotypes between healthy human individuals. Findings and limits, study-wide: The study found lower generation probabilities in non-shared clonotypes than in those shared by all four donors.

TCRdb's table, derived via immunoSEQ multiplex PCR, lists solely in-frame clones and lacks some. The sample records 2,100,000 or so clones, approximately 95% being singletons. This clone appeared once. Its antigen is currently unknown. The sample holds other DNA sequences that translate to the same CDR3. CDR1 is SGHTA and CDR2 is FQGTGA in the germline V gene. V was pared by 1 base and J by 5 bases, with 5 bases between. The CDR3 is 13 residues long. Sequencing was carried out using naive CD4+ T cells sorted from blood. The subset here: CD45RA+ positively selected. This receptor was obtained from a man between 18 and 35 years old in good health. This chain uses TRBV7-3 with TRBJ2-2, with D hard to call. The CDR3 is CASSLIGTGELFF. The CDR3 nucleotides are TGTGCCAGCAGCTTAATTGGGACCGGGGAGCTGTTTTTT.